This T cell receptor (beta chain) was documented in a study of blood T cell repertoires in COVID-19. Original data processing: Amplifying reference gene primers gave estimates of nucleated cell counts. The table came from immunoSEQ multiplex PCR; TCRdb's copy has only in-frame clones and leaves some out. V, J and clone size reflect that table, while D and trimming were determined from the DNA. The data show 200,000 to 250,000 clones, with roughly nine tenths seen just once and approximately 3% held by the top ten. The V and J ends lost 0 bases and 4 bases respectively, with 10 bases between them. The CDR3 is 14 amino acids. Participants spanned ages about 18 to 100 years and resided in fewer than 30 US areas.

The chain employs TRBV5-3 and TRBJ1-2; TRBD1 might be the D (6 bases). TRBV5-3 is assigned to the ORF class and has an uncertain function. Sequencing was carried out using PBMCs or T cells enriched from blood (not recorded which). This sequence originates from a woman in her 50s in a cohort exposed to, infected with or recovered from COVID-19 (not recorded which). The CDR3 here is CARSLDRESYGYTF. CDR3 DNA sequence: TGTGCCAGAAGCTTGGACAGGGAAAGCTATGGCTACACCTTC.